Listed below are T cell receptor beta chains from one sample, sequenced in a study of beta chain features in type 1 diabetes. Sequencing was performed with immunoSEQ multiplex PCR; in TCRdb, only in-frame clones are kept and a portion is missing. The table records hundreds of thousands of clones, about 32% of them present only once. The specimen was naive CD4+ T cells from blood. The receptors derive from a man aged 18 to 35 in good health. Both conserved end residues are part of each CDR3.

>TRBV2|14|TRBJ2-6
CASKKYSGANVLTF
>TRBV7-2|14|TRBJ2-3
CASSAGLRTDTQYF
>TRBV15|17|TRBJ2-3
CATSRSLGTGATDTQYF
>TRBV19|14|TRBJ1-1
CASTLTGGSTEAFF
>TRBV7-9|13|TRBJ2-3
CASSSFSTDTQYF
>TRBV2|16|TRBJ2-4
CASSERIAEAKNIQYF
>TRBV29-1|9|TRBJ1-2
CSVELGYTF
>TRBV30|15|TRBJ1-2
CAWSPKGASDYGYTF
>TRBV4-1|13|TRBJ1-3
CASSPVGATAIYF
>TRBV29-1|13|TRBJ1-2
CSGWGQGIYGYTF
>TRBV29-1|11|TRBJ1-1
CSVGTGTEAFF
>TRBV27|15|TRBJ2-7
CASSPHQRAGDEQYF
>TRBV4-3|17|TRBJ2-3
CASSRSFGTPGADTQYF
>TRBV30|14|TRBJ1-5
CAWSVERGNQPQHF
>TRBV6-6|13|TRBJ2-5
CASRRTGDETQYF
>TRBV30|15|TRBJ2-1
CAWSRTSRTYNEQFF
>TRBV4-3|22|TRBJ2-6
CASSQGTPRVAGVYSGANVLTF
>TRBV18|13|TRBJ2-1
CASSPTGVNEQFF
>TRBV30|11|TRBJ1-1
CAWTGSTEAFF
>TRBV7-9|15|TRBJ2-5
CASSLVATVQETQYF
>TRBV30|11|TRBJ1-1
CAWSLTGEAFF
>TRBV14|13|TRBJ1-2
CASSQGVNYGYTF
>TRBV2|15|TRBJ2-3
CAVRRGRMGTDTQYF
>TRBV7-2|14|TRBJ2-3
CASSLDRNTDTQYF
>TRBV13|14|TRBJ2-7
CASSRGLAEVEQYF
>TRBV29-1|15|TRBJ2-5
CSVDVPREGGETQYF
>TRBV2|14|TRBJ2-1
CASSGELAGAGQFF
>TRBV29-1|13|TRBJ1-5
CSVGDYSNQPQHF
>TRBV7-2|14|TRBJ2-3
CASTRPTSTDTQYF
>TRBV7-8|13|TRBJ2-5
CASSWGPTETQYF
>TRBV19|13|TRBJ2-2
CASNVRGTGELFF
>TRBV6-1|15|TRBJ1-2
CASSEADRAFYGYTF
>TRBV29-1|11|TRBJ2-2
CSVRQSGELFF
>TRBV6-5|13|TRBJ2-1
CASSSLRGLEQFF
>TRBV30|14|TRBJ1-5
CAWSDGGYNQPQHF
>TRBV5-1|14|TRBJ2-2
CASSSGQGTGELFF
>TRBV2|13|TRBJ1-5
CASNPDANQPQHF
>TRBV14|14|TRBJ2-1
CASSQDGQGRPQFF
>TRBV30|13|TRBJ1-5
CAWRLALHQPQHF
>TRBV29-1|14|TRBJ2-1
CSAEDPSSYNEQFF
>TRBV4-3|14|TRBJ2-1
CASSQDLEYNEQFF
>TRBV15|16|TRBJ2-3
CATSRIRDRVTDTQYF
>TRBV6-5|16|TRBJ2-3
CASSSLAGGLTDTQYF
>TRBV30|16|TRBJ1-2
CAWSVRRTENLYGYTF
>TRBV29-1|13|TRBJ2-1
CSGGADSYNEQFF
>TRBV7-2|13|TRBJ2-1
CASSLGQINEQFF
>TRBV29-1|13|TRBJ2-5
CSVGAAVAETQYF
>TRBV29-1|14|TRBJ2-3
CSVVGTENTDTQYF
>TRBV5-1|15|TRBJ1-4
CASSRSMGDGEKLFF
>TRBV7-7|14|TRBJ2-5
CASSAGGNRETQYF
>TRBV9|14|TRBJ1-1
CASSATALNTEAFF
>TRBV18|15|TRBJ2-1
CASSPGLAGHDEQFF
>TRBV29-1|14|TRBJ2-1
CSVLTGGFVNEQFF
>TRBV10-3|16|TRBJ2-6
CAISEAREAGANVLTF
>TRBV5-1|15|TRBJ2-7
CASSWGLAEAYEQYF
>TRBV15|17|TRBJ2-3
CATSRDRRHSSTDTQYF
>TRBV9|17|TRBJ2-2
CASSVNTRASGTGELFF
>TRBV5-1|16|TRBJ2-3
CASSLARRPSTDTQYF